The 21 T cell receptor beta chains presented below share a single source sample, sequenced in a study of cytomegalovirus exposure and HLA in healthy donors. The PCR used 60 Vbeta and 13 Jbeta primers. The protocol was immunoSEQ multiplex PCR, while the TCRdb copy is restricted to in-frame clones and leaves out a portion. The table records about 69,000 clones, more than 75% of them present only once. Sequencing was done on a sample of PBMCs. The receptors shown here come from a man between 18 and 35 years old in good health and CMV-seronegative.

There are a few counts of this clone. The J gene is TRBJ1-1, the V gene TRBV7-3; D is perhaps TRBD1 (5 bases). With 4 bases removed from V and 1 base from J, the gap between germline ends came to 10 bases. Per the germline V gene, CDR1 is SGHTA and CDR2 is FQGTGA. CDR3 length: 14 amino acids. This CDR3 is CASSSQGANTEAFF. As DNA, the CDR3 is TGTGCCAGCAGCTCTCAGGGTGCGAACACTGAAGCTTTCTTT.

The chain is built from TRBV5-1 and TRBJ1-6, with a possible D match to TRBD1 (6 bases). Germline values: CDR1 SGHRS, CDR2 YFSETQ. CDR3 length: 14 residues. With 2 bases removed from V and 13 bases from J, the gap between germline ends came to 16 bases. CDR3 loop: CASSLEGTLGPLHF. CDR3 nucleotide sequence: TGCGCCAGCAGCTTAGAGGGGACACTGGGTCCCCTCCACTTT.

The chain is built from TRBV9 and TRBJ2-1; 7 bases agree with TRBD1. This CDR3 is built from 16 residues. V was clipped by 3 bases and J by 4 bases; unmatched bases: 10. Germline-derived CDR1 and CDR2 are SGDLS and YYNGEE. CDR3 sequence reads: CASSGQPGQPYNEQFF. For the CDR3, the DNA is TGTGCCAGCAGCGGACAACCGGGACAGCCGTACAATGAGCAGTTCTTC.

In its sample, this clone was seen a few times. The genes are TRBV7-6 and TRBJ2-3; 8 bases fit TRBD1. This CDR3 has 16 amino acids. Trimming cost V 2 bases and J 3 bases; bases outside gene matches: 7. Germline V gene lookup returns CDR1 SGHVS and CDR2 FNYEAQ. The CDR3 loop reads CASSLRQGRDTDTQYF. The CDR3 DNA is TGTGCCAGCAGCTTAAGACAGGGGAGAGATACAGATACGCAGTATTTT.

CDR3 sequence reads: CASSPRQGTTNTGELFF. In DNA, the CDR3 is TGCGCCAGCAGCCCCAGGCAAGGGACAACGAACACCGGGGAGCTGTTTTTT. The genes are TRBV4-1 and TRBJ2-2; D perhaps matches TRBD1 (6 bases). The CDR3 runs 17 residues. The V gene's germline CDR1 is MGHRA and CDR2 YSYEKL. With 4 bases removed from V and 0 bases from J, the gap between germline ends came to 15 bases.

V usage is TRBV5-4 and J usage is TRBJ1-1; possible D gene TRBD1, 5 bases. Looked up from germline, CDR1 is SGHNT and CDR2 is YYREEE (reference sequence). V lost 2 bases and J lost 4, with 12 bases in between. The CDR3 covers 14 residues. The CDR3 reads CASSLTRASTEAFF. The DNA of the CDR3 is TGTGCCAGCAGCTTAACCAGGGCTTCCACTGAAGCTTTCTTT.

V gene TRBV19 combines with J gene TRBJ2-7, with D possibly TRBD2 on 6 matching bases. Germline values: CDR1 LNHDA, CDR2 SQIVND (reference sequence). Trimming took 8 bases from V and 3 from J, leaving 14 bases between them. This CDR3 contains 13 residues. The CDR3: CASADDGGYEQYF. CDR3 sequence (DNA): TGTGCCAGTGCTGACGACGGGGGCTACGAGCAGTACTTC.

This clone has only a few counts. The rearrangement joins TRBV6-5 to TRBJ1-5; D uncertain. The CDR3 spans 13 residues. CDR1 MNHEY and CDR2 SVGAGI come from the germline V gene. The ends were cut back, 2 bases at V and 5 bases at J, with 7 bases in the middle. CDR3 sequence: CASSYRLDQPQHF. In nucleotides, the CDR3 is TGTGCCAGCAGTTACAGACTGGATCAGCCCCAGCATTTT.

The rearrangement joins TRBV7-3 to TRBJ2-1, with 8 bases identical to TRBD2. The CDR3 is made up of 16 amino acids. CDR1 is SGHTA, CDR2 FQGTGA, per germline. Trimming at V came to 5 bases and at J to 5 bases, leaving 11 bases not matched to a gene. As DNA, the CDR3 is TGTGCCAGCAGCGCCCAGGGAGCGGGGGTTAACAATGAGCAGTTCTTC. This encodes CASSAQGAGVNNEQFF.

This sequence joins TRBV6-5 and TRBJ2-2, with 12 positions matching TRBD2. From germline, CDR1 is MNHEY and CDR2 SVGAGI. The CDR3 is 16 residues long. Trimming at V came to 4 bases and at J to 7 bases, leaving 7 bases not matched to a gene. The CDR3: CASSLLAGGGNGELFF. CDR3 nucleotides: TGTGCCAGCAGTTTACTAGCGGGGGGAGGTAACGGGGAGCTGTTTTTT.

The chain recombines TRBV19 with TRBJ1-3; TRBD1 matches 7 bases. The CDR3 is 15 residues long. CDR1 and CDR2 from the germline V gene are LNHDA and SQIVND (reference sequence). Unmatched junction bases numbered 6, after V lost 7 bases and J lost 0 bases. CDR3 in amino acids: CASTQTGASGNTIYF. The DNA of the CDR3 is TGTGCCAGTACTCAAACAGGGGCCTCTGGAAACACCATATATTTT.

This clone has only a few counts. This rearrangement joins TRBV7-2 to TRBJ2-5; 9 bases map to TRBD1. The J segment lost 7 bases and the V segment lost 0 bases, leaving 9 bases of the junction unmatched. The CDR3 length is 16 residues. The germline CDR1 and CDR2 sequences are SGHTA and FQGNSA. The CDR3 protein is CASSLAINRGRGTQYF. CDR3 in DNA: TGTGCCAGCAGCTTAGCCATAAACAGGGGGCGCGGGACCCAGTACTTC.

The chain recombines TRBV5-4 with TRBJ2-3, with 7 nucleotides matching TRBD2. The germline gives CDR1 SGHNT, CDR2 YYREEE (reference sequence). The CDR3 loop spans 12 amino acids. V was clipped by 3 bases and J by 14 bases; unmatched bases: 9. The CDR3 coding sequence is TGTGCCAGCAGCTCCCTCGGGAGGATACCGTATTTT. Translating it yields CASSSLGRIPYF.

This rearrangement joins TRBV5-1 to TRBJ1-2, with D tentatively TRBD1 (5 bases). Germline V gene sequence: CDR1 SGHRS, CDR2 YFSETQ. V dropped 3 bases and J dropped 3 bases, with 12 bases sitting between them. The CDR3 is 14 amino acids. CDR3 DNA sequence: TGCGCCAGCAGCTCCTCCGGGGGGGACTATGGCTACACCTTC. It specifies CASSSSGGDYGYTF.

The J gene is TRBJ2-7, the V gene TRBV10-3; 7 bases map to TRBD2. Germline V gene sequence: CDR1 ENHRY, CDR2 SYGVKD. The CDR3 loop spans 14 amino acids. The V gene end was trimmed by 3 bases and the J gene end by 6 bases; junction bases not matched to a gene: 8. The CDR3 sequence: CAISDPTSRGEQYF. The CDR3 DNA sequence: TGTGCCATCAGTGACCCGACTAGCCGGGGCGAGCAGTACTTC.

The gene calls are TRBV29-1 and TRBJ2-1, with 9 nucleotides matching TRBD2. Germline loops: CDR1 SQVTM, CDR2 ANQGSEA. The V segment lost 4 bases and the J segment 6 bases; nucleotides outside the gene matches: 7. The CDR3 is 14 residues long. The CDR3 nucleotides are TGCAGCGTTGGGGGGGCTAGCGGGGCCAATGAGCAGTTCTTC. It yields the protein CSVGGASGANEQFF.

The gene calls are TRBV10-3 and TRBJ2-3; D is possibly TRBD1 (6 bases). V lost 1 base and J 4 bases, leaving 15 bases between the germline ends. The CDR3 totals 16 residues. CDR1 is ENHRY and CDR2 is SYGVKD in the germline V gene. DNA of the CDR3: TGTGCCATCAGTGAGTTCCGGGGCGAGGGGGCAGATACGCAGTATTTT. It is translated as CAISEFRGEGADTQYF.

The rearrangement joins TRBV19 to TRBJ2-3; D might be TRBD1 (5 bases). V was shortened by 2 bases and J by 6 bases, with 6 bases between the two germline ends. Germline CDR1 is LNHDA and CDR2 is SQIVND (reference sequence). This CDR3 is built from 12 residues. CDR3 nucleotides: TGTGCCAGTAGTATAAAGGGGGATACGCAGTATTTT. This sequence encodes CASSIKGDTQYF.

The rearrangement uses TRBV5-1 and TRBJ1-1; D unresolved. Trimming stripped 0 bases from V and 2 bases from J, with 8 bases between. CDR1 SGHRS and CDR2 YFSETQ come from the germline V gene. This CDR3 is 14 amino acids long. The CDR3 is CASSLVYINTEAFF. DNA for the CDR3: TGCGCCAGCAGCTTGGTGTACATTAACACTGAAGCTTTCTTT.

The chain combines TRBV9 with TRBJ2-7; maybe TRBD2 (6 bases). The CDR3 consists of 18 residues. Germline lookup yields CDR1 SGDLS and CDR2 YYNGEE. The V gene lost 0 bases and the J gene lost 2 bases, with 21 bases spanning the gap. Here the CDR3 reads CASSVGESWGDPPYEQYF. DNA of the CDR3: TGTGCCAGCAGCGTAGGGGAGAGCTGGGGGGACCCTCCCTACGAGCAGTACTTC.

The V call is TRBV6-6, the J call TRBJ1-5, with D possibly TRBD1 on 6 matching bases. Germline V gene data show CDR1 as MNHNY and CDR2 as SVGAGI (reference sequence). The CDR3 loop spans 14 amino acids. Trimming pared 6 bases from V and 4 bases from J, leaving 13 bases between. CDR3 sequence reads: CASSFGQNNQPQHF. The CDR3 bases are TGTGCCAGCAGCTTTGGACAGAATAATCAGCCCCAGCATTTT.